Listed below are T cell receptor beta chains from one sample, sequenced in a study of T-cell reconstitution after alpha-beta-depleted transplantation in children. TCRdb used MiXCR to reprocess the PCR reads, holding one entry per CDR3 protein. Among roughly 240,000 distinct CDR3 sequences listed, 6.5% to 10% were seen once. The source material was PBMCs, mostly from graft donor cells, sampled 180 days after TCRalphabeta/CD19-depleted stem cell transplant. The receptor set was obtained from a male patient younger than 18 who had a stem cell transplant for acute lymphoblastic leukemia, so the T cells may come from the graft donor. CDR3s include the opening cysteine and the closing phenylalanine or tryptophan. The order of the fields is D gene, CDR3 length, clone size, J gene, V gene, CDR3 protein, CDR3 DNA. D genes are given only for firm matches. Rows may omit the clone size; those that give it use once, few, many or a size class.

>TRBD2|14|many|TRBJ2-1|TRBV20-1
CSADAGLAGNEQFF
TGCAGTGCTGACGCGGGACTAGCGGGCAATGAGCAGTTCTTC
>TRBD1|16|many|TRBJ2-3|TRBV18
CASSPPDRVLPDTQYF
TGTGCCAGCTCACCACCGGACAGGGTGTTGCCAGATACGCAGTATTTT
>TRBD1|19|NA|TRBJ1-6|TRBV11-2
CASSLDGQGWRSYNSPLHF
TGTGCCAGCAGCTTGGACGGACAGGGGTGGCGGTCCTATAATTCACCCCTCCACTTT
>NA|16|many|TRBJ2-3|TRBV7-3
CASSLMGGRITDTQYF
TGTGCCAGCAGCTTAATGGGGGGCCGTATCACAGATACGCAGTATTTT
>NA|14|many|TRBJ2-1|TRBV4-3
CASSQAVSWNEQFF
TGCGCCAGCAGCCAAGCAGTTAGTTGGAATGAGCAGTTCTTC
>NA|12|many|TRBJ1-2|TRBV5-1
CASSYGGYGYTF
TGCGCCAGCAGCTATGGCGGCTATGGCTACACCTTC
>TRBD2|16|many|TRBJ2-1|TRBV6-2/TRBV6-3
CASSYETSGSGYEQFF
TGTGCCAGCAGTTACGAGACTAGCGGGAGTGGCTATGAGCAGTTCTTC
>NA|13|many|TRBJ2-7|TRBV6-2/TRBV6-3
CASSRADGYEQYF
TGTGCCAGCAGCAGAGCCGACGGCTACGAGCAGTACTTC
>TRBD2|19|many|TRBJ2-2|TRBV4-2
CASSHGTSGRSSNTGELFF
TGTGCCAGCAGCCACGGGACTAGCGGGAGATCGTCGAACACCGGGGAGCTGTTTTTT
>NA|14|many|TRBJ1-2|TRBV10-3
CAISEDRVNYGYTF
TGTGCCATCAGTGAGGACAGAGTTAACTATGGCTACACCTTC
>NA|16|many|TRBJ2-5|TRBV7-9
CASSLGSGTPKETQYF
TGTGCCAGCAGCTTAGGATCCGGGACCCCGAAAGAGACCCAGTACTTC
>NA|15|few|TRBJ1-3|TRBV14
CASSDGLISGNTIYF
TGTGCCAGCAGTGACGGACTGATCTCTGGAAACACCATATATTTT
>NA|14|many|TRBJ1-1|TRBV5-5
CASSLEVVNTEAFF
TGTGCCAGCAGCTTAGAAGTTGTGAACACTGAAGCTTTCTTT
>NA|12|many|TRBJ1-2|TRBV29-1
CSVVGLNYGYTF
TGCAGCGTTGTTGGCCTTAACTATGGCTACACCTTC
>NA|12|many|TRBJ1-1|TRBV7-9
CASSLAFTEAFF
TGTGCCAGCAGCCTAGCTTTTACGGAAGCTTTCTTT
>NA|16|many|TRBJ1-1|TRBV12-3/TRBV12-4
CASSIRPPTANTEAFF
TGTGCCAGCAGTATCAGGCCCCCGACAGCGAACACTGAAGCTTTCTTT
>NA|14|many|TRBJ1-2|TRBV20-1
CSALEGGTNYGYTF
TGCAGTGCTCTCGAGGGGGGCACTAACTATGGCTACACCTTC
>NA|14|NA|TRBJ1-2|TRBV4-3
CASSQGQQAYGYTF
TGCGCCAGCAGCCAAGGACAACAAGCCTATGGCTACACCTTC
>NA|14|many|TRBJ1-5|TRBV4-1
CASSQVGRNQPQHF
TGCGCCAGCAGCCAAGTTGGGCGAAATCAGCCCCAGCATTTT
>TRBD1|13|many|TRBJ1-5|TRBV20-1
CSAGGDRGYPQHF
TGCAGTGCTGGGGGGGACAGGGGGTATCCCCAGCATTTT
>TRBD2|18|many|TRBJ2-1|TRBV4-1
CASSQGLAGGGSYNEQFF
TGCGCCAGCAGCCAGGGACTAGCGGGAGGAGGGTCCTACAATGAGCAGTTCTTC
>TRBD2|15|many|TRBJ2-3|TRBV20-1
CSASGRGGSRYTQYF
TGCAGTGCTAGCGGGCGGGGGGGCTCCCGATATACGCAGTATTTT
>TRBD2|16|many|TRBJ2-5|TRBV12-5
CASGLGLAGGKETQYF
TGTGCTAGTGGTCTGGGGCTAGCGGGAGGGAAAGAGACCCAGTACTTC
>NA|15|many|TRBJ1-2|TRBV2
CATTGGGATWYGYTF
TGTGCCACCACAGGAGGAGGGGCGACGTGGTATGGCTACACCTTC
>NA|14|many|TRBJ1-6|TRBV7-9
CASSLGTDNSPLHF
TGTGCCAGCAGCTTGGGAACAGATAATTCACCCCTCCACTTT
>TRBD2|15|many|TRBJ2-2|TRBV11-1
CASSLRSSGIGELFF
TGTGCCAGCAGCTTACGGTCTAGCGGGATAGGGGAGCTGTTTTTT
>NA|13|NA|TRBJ2-7|TRBV30
CAGATAGGTMQYF
TGTGCCGGGGCTACTGCGGGCGGTACGATGCAGTACTTC
>NA|13|many|TRBJ1-5|TRBV12-3/TRBV12-4
CASRQTRNQPQHF
TGTGCCAGTCGACAGACTCGCAATCAGCCCCAGCATTTT
>NA|15|many|TRBJ2-7|TRBV20-1
CSARQTGSGTYEQYF
TGCAGTGCTAGGCAGACAGGTTCGGGGACCTACGAGCAGTACTTC
>NA|16|many|TRBJ2-5|TRBV21-1
CASSKAPGQGKETQYF
TGTGCCAGCAGCAAAGCCCCGGGACAGGGGAAAGAGACCCAGTACTTC
>NA|17|many|TRBJ1-5|TRBV18
CASSPQGTAYSNQPQHF
TGTGCCAGCTCACCACAGGGGACGGCCTATAGCAATCAGCCCCAGCATTTT